A selection of T cell receptor beta chains follows, all from one sample in a study of beta chain bispecific antibodies for T cell cancers. Using its own MiXCR run on the 5' RACE reads, TCRdb lists one record per CDR3 protein. The table records 8,400 or so distinct CDR3 sequences, 2% to 2.5% of them present only once. The antigens for these receptors are not known. Sample: T cells from a healthy donor cultured with Jurkat leukemia cells, taken from a culture containing an anti-CD19 bispecific antibody. The source is a human donor in good health. Some clones in this sample may be carry-over from other donors' samples. CDR3s leave out the opening cysteine and the closing phenylalanine or tryptophan. The D gene is left open where the match is weak.

V gene	D gene	J gene	CDR3 protein
TRBV6-1	TRBD1	TRBJ1-1	ASLHRQGAGTEAF
TRBV20-1	.	TRBJ2-1	SARDAAGSELEQF
TRBV5-6	.	TRBJ2-5	ASSFGNGETQY
TRBV7-9	TRBD1	TRBJ1-2	ASSLGTGGEDYGYT
TRBV4-1	.	TRBJ2-7	ASSQGLEQY
TRBV20-1	.	TRBJ2-3	SATGGGRSTSTDTQY
TRBV27	TRBD1	TRBJ2-3	ASSPSRQGAEDTQY
TRBV5-1	.	TRBJ2-1	ASSLGNGGLYNEQF
TRBV9	TRBD2	TRBJ2-3	ASSARGDTQY
TRBV6-4	.	TRBJ2-1	ASSGMGGNEQF
TRBV10-3	TRBD2	TRBJ2-5	AISRGLAGEETQY
TRBV10-3	.	TRBJ2-3	AISPVEAADTQY
TRBV19	.	TRBJ1-5	ASSRASGQPQH
TRBV27	TRBD1	TRBJ1-4	ASKRTGANEKLF
TRBV6-5	TRBD1	TRBJ2-5	ASRPDREETQY
TRBV5-8	.	TRBJ1-5	ASSLGGYYQPQH
TRBV2	.	TRBJ1-1	ASGQQTGQWTEAF
TRBV5-5	.	TRBJ1-5	ASSLADQPQH
TRBV7-8	TRBD1	TRBJ1-3	ASSPGTVANTIY
TRBV4-1	.	TRBJ2-7	ASSQGVPGYEQY
TRBV19	.	TRBJ1-2	ASSPQGIGYGYT